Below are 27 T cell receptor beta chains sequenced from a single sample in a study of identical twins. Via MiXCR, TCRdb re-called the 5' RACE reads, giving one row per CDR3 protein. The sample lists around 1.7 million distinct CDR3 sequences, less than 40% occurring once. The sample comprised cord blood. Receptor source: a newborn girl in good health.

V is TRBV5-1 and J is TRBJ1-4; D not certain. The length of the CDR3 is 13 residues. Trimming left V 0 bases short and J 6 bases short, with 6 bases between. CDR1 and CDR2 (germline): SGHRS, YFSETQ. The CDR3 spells CASSLVPDEKLFF. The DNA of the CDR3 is TGCGCCAGCAGCTTGGTCCCAGATGAAAAACTGTTTTTT.

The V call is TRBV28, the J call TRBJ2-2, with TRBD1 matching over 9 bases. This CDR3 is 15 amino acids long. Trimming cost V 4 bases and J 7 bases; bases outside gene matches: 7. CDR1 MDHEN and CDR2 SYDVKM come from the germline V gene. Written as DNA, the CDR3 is TGTGCCAGCAGTTCCCCGACAGGGGGGAACGGGGAGCTGTTTTTT. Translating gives CASSSPTGGNGELFF.

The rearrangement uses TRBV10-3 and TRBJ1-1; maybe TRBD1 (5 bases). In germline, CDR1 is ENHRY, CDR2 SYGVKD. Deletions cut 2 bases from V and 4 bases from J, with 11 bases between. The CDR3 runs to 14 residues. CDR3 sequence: CAISEIKGSTEAFF. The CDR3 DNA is TGTGCCATCAGTGAGATTAAGGGGTCCACTGAAGCTTTCTTT.

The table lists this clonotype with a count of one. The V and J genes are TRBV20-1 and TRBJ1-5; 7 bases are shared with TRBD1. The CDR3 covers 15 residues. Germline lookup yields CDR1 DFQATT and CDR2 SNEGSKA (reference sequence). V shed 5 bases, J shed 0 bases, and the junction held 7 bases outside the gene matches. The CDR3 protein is CSALGGQHSNQPQHF. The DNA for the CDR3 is TGCAGTGCTCTTGGGGGACAGCATAGCAATCAGCCCCAGCATTTT.

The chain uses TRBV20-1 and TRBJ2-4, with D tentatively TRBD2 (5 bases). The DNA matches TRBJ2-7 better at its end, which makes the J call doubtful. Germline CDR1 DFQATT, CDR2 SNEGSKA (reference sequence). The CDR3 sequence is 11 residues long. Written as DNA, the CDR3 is TGCAGTGCCCTACTAGTCGCCGAGCAGTACTTC. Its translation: CSALLVAEQYF.

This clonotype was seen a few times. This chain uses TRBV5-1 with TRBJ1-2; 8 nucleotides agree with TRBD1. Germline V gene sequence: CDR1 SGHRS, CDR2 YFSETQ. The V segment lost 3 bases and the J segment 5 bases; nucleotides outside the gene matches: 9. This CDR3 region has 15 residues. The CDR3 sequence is CASSSYRDRLYGYTF. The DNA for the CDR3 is TGCGCCAGCAGCTCCTACCGGGACAGGCTTTATGGCTACACCTTC.

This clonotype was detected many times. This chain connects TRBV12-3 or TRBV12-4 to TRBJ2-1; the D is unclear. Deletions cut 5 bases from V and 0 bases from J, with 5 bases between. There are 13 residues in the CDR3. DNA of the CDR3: TGTGCCAGCAGTCCGGACTCCTACAATGAGCAGTTCTTC. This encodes CASSPDSYNEQFF.

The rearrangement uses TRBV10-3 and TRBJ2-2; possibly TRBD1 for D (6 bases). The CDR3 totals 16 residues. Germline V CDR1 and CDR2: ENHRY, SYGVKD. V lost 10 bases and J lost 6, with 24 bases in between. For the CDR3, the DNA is TGTGCCAGCCGGGACACGAACGTTAGGTGGGCCGGGGAGCTGTTTTTT. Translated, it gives CASRDTNVRWAGELFF.

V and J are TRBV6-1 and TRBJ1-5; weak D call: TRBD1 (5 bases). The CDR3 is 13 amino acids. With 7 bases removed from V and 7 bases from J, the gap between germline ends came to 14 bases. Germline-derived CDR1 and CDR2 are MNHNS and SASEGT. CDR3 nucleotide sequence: TGTGCCAGCACAATCAGGGATAACCAGCCCCAGCATTTT. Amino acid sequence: CASTIRDNQPQHF.

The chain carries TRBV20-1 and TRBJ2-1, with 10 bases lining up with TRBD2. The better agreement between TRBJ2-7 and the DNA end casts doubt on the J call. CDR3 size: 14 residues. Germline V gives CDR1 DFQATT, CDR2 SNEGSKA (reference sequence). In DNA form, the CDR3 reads TGCAGTGCTAGGGCTAGCGGGGGCTACAATGAGCAGTACTTC. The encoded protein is CSARASGGYNEQYF.

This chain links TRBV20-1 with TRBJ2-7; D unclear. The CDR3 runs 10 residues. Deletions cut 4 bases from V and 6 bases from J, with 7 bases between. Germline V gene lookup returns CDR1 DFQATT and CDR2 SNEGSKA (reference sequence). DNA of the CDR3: TGCAGTGCTACCCTTCTCGAGCAGTACTTC. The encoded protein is CSATLLEQYF.

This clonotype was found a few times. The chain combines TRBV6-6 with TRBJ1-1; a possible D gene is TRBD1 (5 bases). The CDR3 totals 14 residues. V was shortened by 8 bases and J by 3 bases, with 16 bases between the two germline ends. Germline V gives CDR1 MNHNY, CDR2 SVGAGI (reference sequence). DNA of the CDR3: TGTGCCAGCCTTGGGCAGGGAACCCACACTGAAGCTTTCTTT. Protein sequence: CASLGQGTHTEAFF.

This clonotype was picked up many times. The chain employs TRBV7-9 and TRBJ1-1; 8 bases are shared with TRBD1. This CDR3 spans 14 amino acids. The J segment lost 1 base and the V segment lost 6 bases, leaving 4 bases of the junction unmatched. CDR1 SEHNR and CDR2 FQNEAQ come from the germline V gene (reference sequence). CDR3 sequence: CASSLTGGNTEAFF. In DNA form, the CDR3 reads TGTGCCAGCAGTTTAACAGGGGGGAACACTGAAGCTTTCTTT.

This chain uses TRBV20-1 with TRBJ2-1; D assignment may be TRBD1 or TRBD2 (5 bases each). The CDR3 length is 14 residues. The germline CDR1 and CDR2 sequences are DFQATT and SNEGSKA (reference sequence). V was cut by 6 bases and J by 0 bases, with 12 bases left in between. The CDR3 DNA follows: TGCAGTGCGGCAGGGACCTACTCCTACAATGAGCAGTTCTTC. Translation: CSAAGTYSYNEQFF.

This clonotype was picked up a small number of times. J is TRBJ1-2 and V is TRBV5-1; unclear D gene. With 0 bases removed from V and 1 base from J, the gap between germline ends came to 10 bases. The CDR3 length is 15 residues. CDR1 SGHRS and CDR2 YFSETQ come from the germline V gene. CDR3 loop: CASSLGRQINYGYTF. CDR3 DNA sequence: TGCGCCAGCAGCTTGGGGCGACAAATTAACTATGGCTACACCTTC.

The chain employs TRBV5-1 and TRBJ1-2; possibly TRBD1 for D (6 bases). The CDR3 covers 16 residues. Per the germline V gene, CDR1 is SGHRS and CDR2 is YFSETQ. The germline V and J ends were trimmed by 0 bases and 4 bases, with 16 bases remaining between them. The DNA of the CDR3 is TGCGCCAGCAGCTTGGAACCCAACAGGGAAAGCTATGGCTACACCTTC. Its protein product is CASSLEPNRESYGYTF. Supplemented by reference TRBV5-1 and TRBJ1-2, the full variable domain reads KAGVTQTPRYLIKTRGQQVTLSCSPISGHRSVSWYQQTPGQGLQFLFEYFSETQRNKGNFPGRFSGRQFSNSRSEMNVSTLELGDSALYLCASSLEPNRESYGYTFGSGTRLTVV.

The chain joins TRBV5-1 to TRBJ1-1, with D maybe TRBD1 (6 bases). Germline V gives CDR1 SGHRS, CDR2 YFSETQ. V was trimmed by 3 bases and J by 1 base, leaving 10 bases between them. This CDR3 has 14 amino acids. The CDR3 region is CASSWTRGNTEAFF. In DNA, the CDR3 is TGCGCCAGCAGCTGGACCAGGGGGAACACTGAAGCTTTCTTT.

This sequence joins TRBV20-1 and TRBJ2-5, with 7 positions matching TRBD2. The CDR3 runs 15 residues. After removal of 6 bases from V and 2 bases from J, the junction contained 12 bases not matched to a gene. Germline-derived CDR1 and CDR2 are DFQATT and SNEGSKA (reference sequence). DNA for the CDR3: TGCAGTGCCCATGGGGGGGGTGGCCTACAAGAGACCCAGTACTTC. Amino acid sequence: CSAHGGGGLQETQYF.

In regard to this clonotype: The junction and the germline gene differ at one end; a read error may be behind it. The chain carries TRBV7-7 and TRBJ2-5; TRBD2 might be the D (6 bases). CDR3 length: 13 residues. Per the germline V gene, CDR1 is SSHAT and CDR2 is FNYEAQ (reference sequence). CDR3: CASSSGRDNEQYF. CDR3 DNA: TGTGCTAGCAGCTCGGGGCGGGATAATGAGCAGTACTTC.

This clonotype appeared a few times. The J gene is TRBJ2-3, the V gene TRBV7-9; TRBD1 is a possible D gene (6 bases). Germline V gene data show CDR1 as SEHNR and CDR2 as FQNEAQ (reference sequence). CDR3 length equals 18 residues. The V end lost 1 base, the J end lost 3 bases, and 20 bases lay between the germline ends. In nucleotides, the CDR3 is TGTGCCAGCAGCTTAGTAGCCTTTCGGGATAGGGGGACAGATACGCAGTATTTT. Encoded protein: CASSLVAFRDRGTDTQYF.

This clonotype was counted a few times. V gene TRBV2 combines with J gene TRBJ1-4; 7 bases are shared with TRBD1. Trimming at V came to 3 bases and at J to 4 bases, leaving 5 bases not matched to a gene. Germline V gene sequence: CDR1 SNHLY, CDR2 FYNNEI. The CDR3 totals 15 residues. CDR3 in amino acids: CASSDRTGLNEKLFF. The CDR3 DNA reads TGTGCCAGCAGTGACCGGACAGGCCTTAATGAAAAACTGTTTTTT.

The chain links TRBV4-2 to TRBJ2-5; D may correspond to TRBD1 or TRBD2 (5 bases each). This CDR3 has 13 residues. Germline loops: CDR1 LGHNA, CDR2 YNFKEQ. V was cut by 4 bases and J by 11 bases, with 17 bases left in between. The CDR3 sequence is CASSPGRGDEQYF. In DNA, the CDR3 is TGTGCCAGCAGCCCTGGTCGGGGCGATGAGCAGTACTTC.

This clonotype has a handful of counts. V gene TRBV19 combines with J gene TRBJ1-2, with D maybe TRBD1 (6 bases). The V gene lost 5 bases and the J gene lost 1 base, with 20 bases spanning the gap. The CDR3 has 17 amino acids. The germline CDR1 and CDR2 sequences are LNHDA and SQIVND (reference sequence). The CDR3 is CASSGGATATFNYGYTF. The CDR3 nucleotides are TGTGCCAGTAGTGGGGGGGCGACTGCGACCTTTAACTATGGCTACACCTTC.

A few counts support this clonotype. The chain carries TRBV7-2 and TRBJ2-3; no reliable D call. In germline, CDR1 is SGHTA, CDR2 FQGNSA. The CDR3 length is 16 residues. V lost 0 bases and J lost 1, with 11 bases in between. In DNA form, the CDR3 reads TGTGCCAGCAGCTTAGCAACTACGGGTGGCACAGATACGCAGTATTTT. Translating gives CASSLATTGGTDTQYF. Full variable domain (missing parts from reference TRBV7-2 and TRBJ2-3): GAGVSQSPSNKVTEKGKDVELRCDPISGHTALYWYRQSLGQGLEFLIYFQGNSAPDKSGLPSDRFSAERTGGSVSTLTIQRTQQEDSAVYLCASSLATTGGTDTQYFGPGTRLTVL.

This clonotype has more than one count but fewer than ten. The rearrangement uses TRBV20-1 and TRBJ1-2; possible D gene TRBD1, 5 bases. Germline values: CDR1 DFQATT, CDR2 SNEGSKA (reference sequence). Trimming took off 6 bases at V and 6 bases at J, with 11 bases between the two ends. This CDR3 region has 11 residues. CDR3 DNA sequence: TGCAGTGCCCCGACAGTCCATGGCTACACCTTC. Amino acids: CSAPTVHGYTF.

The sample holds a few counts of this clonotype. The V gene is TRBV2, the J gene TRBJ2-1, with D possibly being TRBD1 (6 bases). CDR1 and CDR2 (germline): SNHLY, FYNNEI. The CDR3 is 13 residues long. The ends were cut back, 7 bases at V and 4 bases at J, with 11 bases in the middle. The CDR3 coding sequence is TGTGCCAGCATCGGAGACAGGTACAATGAGCAGTTCTTC. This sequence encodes CASIGDRYNEQFF.

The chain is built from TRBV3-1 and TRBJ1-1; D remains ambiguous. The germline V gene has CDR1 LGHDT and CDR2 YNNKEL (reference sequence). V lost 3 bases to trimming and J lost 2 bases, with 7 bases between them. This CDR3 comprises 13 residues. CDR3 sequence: CASSHATNTEAFF. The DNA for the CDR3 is TGTGCCAGCAGCCATGCGACAAACACTGAAGCTTTCTTT.